This T cell receptor beta chain originates from a study of cytomegalovirus exposure and HLA in healthy donors (dated by TCRdb to about 2017). Regarding the complete study: According to an earlier analysis of several hundred of the donors, about 179 million T cells yielded approximately 120 million unique TCR beta sequences and 276 Gb of sequence data. Around 330 gigabases of sequencing data and tens of millions of unique TCR sequences made up an early release that covered approximately 650 HLA-typed donors. The genetic ancestry cluster associated with self-reported Caucasian donors included 81% of the roughly 400 genotyped donors. The study was designed to test whether signatures of past pathogen exposure could be identified by cataloging public T cell receptors. Using immunosequencing, the study profiled T cell repertoires from some 670 subjects and related those repertoires to cytomegalovirus serostatus. Along with the approximately 600-subject first cohort, a separate validation cohort of over a hundred different subjects was used. To predict cytomegalovirus infection status, the study brought together high-throughput TCR immunosequencing, statistical association of individual TCRs with disease status, and machine learning. A later analysis re-examined previously published TCR beta repertoires from 610 or so donors and added high-resolution HLA genotyping to investigate patterns of TCR occurrence. The later analysis used no new phenotypic data to find candidate immune exposures, relying instead on TCR beta sequences and their occurrence across donors. An earlier analysis of approximately 580 of the donors used high-throughput TCR beta sequencing to judge whether each TCR beta V gene segment behaved as functional or pseudogenic. Alongside the repertoire data, information on donor age, sex, ethnicity and CMV serostatus was compiled. A later genetic analysis used genome-wide SNP genotypes for about 65% of the 666 donors, treating that subset as a discovery cohort. Every repertoire in the discovery cohort had been generated on one and the same sequencing platform. HLA typing included class I and class II loci at four-digit resolution. The number of donors typed differed by locus, with roughly 620-640 for A, B, C, DRB1 and DQB1, 522 for DQA1, 600 to 610 for DPA1, and about 450 for DPB1. Several DR-DQ haplotypes were handled as single units for association and clustering because linkage in the cohort was strong. Among about 360 genotyped donors of the cohort, an average of approximately 240,000 unique TCR beta nucleotide sequences were sequenced per donor, roughly a sixth of them non-productive. General conclusions and limits of the study: Because counts were too low, seventeen rarely observed V segments, including chromosome 9 orphons, were left out of the earlier analysis of 500 to 750 of the donors. Sequencing depth was assumed to be roughly uniform across donors in the presence/absence analyses, though that assumption may not hold. Most TCR sequences were seen in very few donors, while some public TCRs were found in many individuals. Some IMGT-functional V segments, including TRBV6-2 and TRBV6-3, could not be told apart with the 87-base-pair reads, so those segments were excluded. The cohort was sequenced for TCR beta chains only, and without alpha or paired-chain data the features that could be detected were limited. Cytomegalovirus status was reported to be diagnosed by the classifier with high specificity and sensitivity in both the original and validation cohorts. According to the authors, the approach could potentially be generalized to other disease states and immunological phenotypes. In a later analysis, several top co-occurrence clusters were reported to appear linked to parvovirus B19, influenza, CMV and Epstein-Barr virus. Specific HLA alleles were associated with roughly 16,000 TCR beta sequences at a false discovery rate of 0.05 in a later analysis. A cluster of highly shared sequence variants was judged likely to represent a technical artifact of the sequencing pipeline. According to a later analysis, most CMV-associated TCR beta chains appeared to be HLA-restricted, and the HLA associations seemed to be driven largely by CMV exposure. In an earlier analysis of about 600 of the donors, most TCR beta V segments appeared in productive rearrangements about 90% or about 30% of the time, broadly matching IMGT annotations. In a later analysis, TCR association rates were found to vary across HLA loci, with the most associated TCRs seen for DRB1 alleles and the fewest for HLA-C alleles. According to a later genetic analysis, donors in an Asian-associated ancestry cluster had fewer N-insertions in productive TCRs than the approximately 610-donor mean. In vitro tests confirmed that three of the cytomegalovirus-associated TCR beta chains recognize cytomegalovirus antigens. The study gave a list of 150 to 200 TCR beta chains associated with cytomegalovirus. Assigning TCR associations to individual alleles was difficult when HLA alleles, especially DR and DQ, strongly co-occurred. Because HLA typing was missing for some donors at each locus, association tests included only the typed subset. In a later analysis, HLA-associated TCR beta chains showed more clonal expansion and lower generation probabilities than non-associated chains that were equally common. A further reported finding was that TCR beta sequences accurately predicted the HLA-A and HLA-B alleles for most subjects in the first cohort. Correlated functional status among segregating V segments might reflect linkage disequilibrium, but an unknown experimental factor could not be ruled out. A later genetic analysis associated a missense DCLRE1C variant with V-gene and J-gene trimming of TCR beta chains, and an independent cohort replicated the association. Immune exposure information for the cohort was limited to CMV serostatus.

The cohort comprised around 700 healthy bone marrow donors. All cohort members were sampled while nominally healthy, although unrecorded immune exposures were likely present. The donor was CMV seropositive and was included in the group of 250 to 300 seropositive cohort members. Each donor provided a peripheral blood sample, and peripheral blood mononuclear cells were used for TCR beta sequencing. Genomic DNA extraction from the blood cell samples was performed with the Qiagen DNeasy Blood Extraction Kit. Library construction relied on the immunoSEQ multiplex PCR assay. For the multiplex PCR, a mixture combining 60 forward primers for TCR Vbeta segments and 13 reverse primers for TCR Jbeta segments was used. The CDR3 region of rearranged TCR beta genes was amplified from genomic DNA with a multiplex PCR assay. On the Illumina HiSeq System, the amplified TCR beta libraries were sequenced as 87-base-pair reads. The authors' analysis ran thus. Across the 666 repertoires, a later analysis counted approximately 83 million unique TCR beta chains, roughly 11 million of which were shared by at least two donors. Raw reads were error-corrected and collapsed into unique sequences with a nearest-neighbor algorithm that merged closely related sequences to remove PCR and sequencing errors. To assign V, D and J gene segments, CDR3 sequences were aligned to IMGT reference sequences. Each retained sequence needed at least a six-nucleotide match to both a V gene segment and a J gene segment. A rearrangement counted as productive if the CDR3 had no stop codons and remained in frame with V and J, and every other rearrangement counted as non-productive. CDR3 was defined by IMGT convention, running from the second conserved V-encoded cysteine to the conserved J-encoded phenylalanine. The earlier analysis of 450 to 750 of the donors excluded any sequence lacking an unambiguous match to a single V gene segment. In an earlier analysis of several hundred of the donors, V segments were called functional above 56.7% productive rearrangements and were called segregating when the between-donor standard deviation exceeded 5%. A statistical classification framework was developed to diagnose cytomegalovirus status using the catalog of TCR beta chain sequences. In a later analysis, TCR nucleotide sequences were compared against IMGT/GENE-DB human TR gene sequences so that V and J genes could be assigned. The TCRdist pipeline was used in a later analysis to assign CDR3 sequences and most-parsimonious VDJ recombination scenarios. In a later analysis, each TCR beta chain was defined by its CDR3 amino acid sequence together with its V-gene family, and reads lacking a unique V-gene family were excluded. A later analysis removed 500 to 650 highly shared, low-generation-probability nucleotide sequences to deal with suspected cross-contamination and a sequencing artifact. In a later analysis, a clonal expansion index for each public chain was calculated from normalized within-repertoire ranks of inferred template counts. Generation probabilities in a later analysis came from a VDJ recombination model fitted to out-of-frame rearrangements, and those results were checked against IGoR. A later analysis scored TCR-TCR, TCR-HLA and TCR-CMV co-occurrence with hypergeometric tests, applying a repertoire-size bias correction to TCR pairs. To estimate false discovery rates, a later analysis permuted the HLA or CMV assignments 20 times. A later analysis grouped co-occurring TCRs with DBSCAN, adding TCRdist sequence similarity when clustering within HLA-allele-positive subsets. For co-occurrence clustering, repertoires with fewer than 30,000 or more than 120,000 public chains were excluded, along with 5 or 6 repertoires with anomalous nucleotide sharing. This immuneACCESS table, as held by TCRdb, lists in-frame sequences with V and J called but not all clones. Of the missing ones, under half trace to an unresolved V gene in checked studies; the others have no known cause. V and J calls and clone size are copied from that table; D and trimming were computed from the DNA. The sample has some 65,000 clones on record, roughly 80% of them singletons. About 3% of the sample comes from the top ten.

Comment on this clone: Its specific antigen is unknown. There are no base qualities to consult, and no much larger clone falls within one base.

After removal of 2 bases from V and 4 bases from J, the junction retains 10 bases not matched to a gene. The CDR1 and CDR2 encoded by the germline V gene are KGHSH and LQKENI. The cysteine opens and the phenylalanine closes a CDR3 of 17 amino acids. Solely the CDR3 DNA is kept, with 51 bases framed from the first base. The rearrangement combines TRBV18 with TRBJ2-1, and 8 junction bases match TRBD2. The specimen sequenced was PBMCs. The sequence was collected from a girl under 18 in good health and CMV-seropositive. The DNA sequence is given as TGTGCCAGCTCACCAGTCGATAAGGTAGCGGGGTACAATGAGCAGTTCTTC. The encoded protein is CASSPVDKVAGYNEQFF. When the CDR3 is completed using the reference TRBV18 and TRBJ2-1 genes on either side, the full variable domain is NAGVMQNPRHLVRRRGQEARLRCSPMKGHSHVYWYRQLPEEGLKFMVYLQKENIIDESGMPKERFSAEFPKEGPSILRIQQVVRGDSAAYFCASSPVDKVAGYNEQFFGPGTRLTVL.